The table lists the clone carrying this T cell receptor beta chain with a few counts. Antigen: not known. V dropped 1 base and J dropped 3; count of bases not matched to a gene: 3. This CDR3 is 15 amino acids long. Germline CDR1 is PRHDT and CDR2 is FYEKMQ (reference sequence). This entry is derived from a study of radiotherapy plus CTLA-4 blockade in lung cancer. Broader study findings: Blood TCR clones of tumor origin expanded after radiotherapy plus ipilimumab.

Sequenced by immunoSEQ multiplex PCR; TCRdb stores in-frame clones only, minus some. The data show about 30,000 clones, with roughly three quarters seen just once and around 17% held by the top ten. The rearrangement links TRBV13 to TRBJ2-7; 10 bases line up with TRBD2. The sequences come from peripheral blood, collected from a patient treated with radiotherapy plus ipilimumab. This TCR derives from a human donor with non-small cell lung cancer that progressed on radiotherapy plus ipilimumab. CDR3 residues: CASSLEAGGIYEQYF. The CDR3 nucleotides read TGTGCCAGCAGCTTAGAAGCGGGAGGGATCTACGAGCAGTACTTC.